The clone carrying this T cell receptor beta chain counts as medium-sized. From the 5' RACE reads, TCRdb called clonotypes with MiXCR, one entry per CDR3 protein. The data hold tens of thousands of distinct CDR3 sequences, with roughly a tenth observed a single time. CDR3 size: 13 residues. Germline loops: CDR1 SGHAT, CDR2 FQNNGV. Trimming cost V 4 bases and J 6 bases, with 12 bases left between them. The sample belongs to a study of early T cells in non-severe SARS-CoV-2 infection. The clonotype originates from an adult who was a healthcare worker with PCR-confirmed SARS-CoV-2 infection or an uninfected control (not recorded which). The rearrangement uses TRBV11-2 and TRBJ1-2, with D possibly matching TRBD1 (5 bases). The starting material was whole blood, obtained at baseline. CDR3 bases: TGTGCCAGCAGCTCAGGGAGGGTGAATGGCTACACCTTC. Its translation is CASSSGRVNGYTF. Full variable domain (rest looked up from reference TRBV11-2 and TRBJ1-2): EAGVAQSPRYKIIEKRQSVAFWCNPISGHATLYWYQQILGQGPKLLIQFQNNGVVDDSQLPKDRFSAERLKGVDSTLKIQPAKLEDSAVYLCASSSGRVNGYTFGSGTRLTVV.